The source of this T cell receptor (beta chain) is a study of T cell responses to AZD1222 COVID-19 vaccine (dated by TCRdb to the early 2020s). In the study overall: Because spike-specific TCR depth and breadth did not differ between the two schedules, AZD1222 recipients who got a second dose at roughly 4 weeks were pooled with those who got a second dose at roughly 12 weeks. Trial participants were enrolled into age subgroups of 18-55, 56-69 and 70-plus years, which contained about 150, 27 and 61 TCR-sequenced participants, respectively. A total of around 240 trial participants underwent TCR sequencing, of whom around 200 received two doses of AZD1222 and about 25 received two doses of the MenACWY control vaccine. Study-wide findings and limitations: Conclusions about previously exposed vaccinees were limited because only 5 or 6 AZD1222 recipients were SARS-CoV-2 seropositive at baseline. Because no day 14 peak-response samples were available, repertoires were characterized only after the peak T cell response. The 56-69-year group was small, and its depth increase did not reach significance, likely because of low power. Participants were mostly white British, with more females than males. The authors suggested clonal diversity may have been underestimated. Reportedly, close to half of the unique spike-specific TCRs recognized epitopes lying outside the regions that are mutated in the B.1.351 and B.1.1.7 variants. After two AZD1222 doses, both the breadth and the depth of spike-specific TCRs were significantly higher than at day 0 and than in MenACWY recipients. Vaccine-associated CD4 TCRs spanned the whole spike protein, with dominant responses in regions 160-218 and 743-854.

Explained via the paper, the time point label denotes: baseline before first vaccination. Samples from vaccinated people were obtained from the UK trials COV001 and COV002, which included a single-blind randomized controlled phase 2/3 trial of AZD1222 (ChAdOx1 nCoV-19) in healthy adults. Trial participant PBMC samples were collected at day 0 and day 28 after the second dose for TCRbeta chain sequencing. As to this clone: Its antigen specificity is not known. Per-base quality was not reported, and no clone a single base away is much larger than it.

The CDR3 regions of human TCRbeta chains were analyzed by immunosequencing. As for how the authors treated the data: Repertoire TCRs were matched against a reference library of SARS-CoV-2-specific TCRs generated with the MIRA antigen-specificity platform. Breadth meant the fraction of unique TCRs that were SARS-CoV-2-associated, whereas depth meant the fraction of total T cells that were SARS-CoV-2-associated. Each spike-specific TCR was assigned to its reactive spike region and to a CD4 or CD8 class using the MIRA data. Log10-transformed breadth and depth values were compared by one-way ANOVA with Sidak's multiple comparisons tests. Imported from immuneACCESS, the table was reduced by TCRdb to in-frame sequences with V and J called. These copies leave out some clones; in studies compared against another copy, an unresolved V gene accounts for under half, and the cause of the remainder is not known. That table furnishes V, J and clone size, whereas the DNA furnished D and trimming. The sample contains 25,000 to 30,000 clones, around 90% of them found a single time. The top ten clones comprise about 1.2% of the sample.

CDR3 length: 15 amino acids, cysteine to phenylalanine. Only CDR3 DNA is held: 45 bases, read in frame from base 1. V sheds 2 bases and J sheds 3 bases, leaving 11 bases between their ends. CDR1 and CDR2, per the germline V gene (reference sequence), are LGHDT and YNNKEL. This sequence originates from an adult in good health. The starting material was peripheral blood, obtained on day 0 of AZD1222 vaccination. The chain uses TRBV3-1 (or the pseudogene TRBV3-2) and TRBJ2-4, and possibly TRBD1, on 5 matching bases. Here is the DNA: TGTGCCAGCAGCCAATCGGACACTCGCAAAAACATTCAGTACTTC. Translated, this gives CASSQSDTRKNIQYF.